The TCR beta chain under discussion was sequenced for a study of cytomegalovirus exposure and HLA in healthy donors. Study details: In a previous analysis, 110 million or so unique TCR beta sequences were found from some 180 million T cells. Findings of the study overall: In an earlier analysis, most TCR beta V segments were productive about 87% or about 30% of the time. Rare TCR sequences predominated, though certain public TCRs were found in many donors.

Primers included in the PCR were 60 Vbeta and 13 Jbeta primers. TCRdb keeps only in-frame clones here, not all; method: immunoSEQ multiplex PCR. The sample includes about 180,000 clones, around 76% of them seen just once. The CDR3 runs 14 residues. Germline lookup yields CDR1 SEHNR and CDR2 FQNEAQ (reference sequence). V gave up 6 bases and J gave up 3 bases; unmatched junction bases: 5. On this clone itself: The antigen is unknown.

The sample taken for sequencing was PBMCs. The TCR originated in a woman in her twenties or thirties in good health and CMV-seropositive. The chain links TRBV7-9 to TRBJ2-3; 8 bases are a match to TRBD1. In nucleotides, the CDR3 is TGTGCCAGCAGTAAAACAGGGGGAACAGATACGCAGTATTTT. Protein: CASSKTGGTDTQYF.